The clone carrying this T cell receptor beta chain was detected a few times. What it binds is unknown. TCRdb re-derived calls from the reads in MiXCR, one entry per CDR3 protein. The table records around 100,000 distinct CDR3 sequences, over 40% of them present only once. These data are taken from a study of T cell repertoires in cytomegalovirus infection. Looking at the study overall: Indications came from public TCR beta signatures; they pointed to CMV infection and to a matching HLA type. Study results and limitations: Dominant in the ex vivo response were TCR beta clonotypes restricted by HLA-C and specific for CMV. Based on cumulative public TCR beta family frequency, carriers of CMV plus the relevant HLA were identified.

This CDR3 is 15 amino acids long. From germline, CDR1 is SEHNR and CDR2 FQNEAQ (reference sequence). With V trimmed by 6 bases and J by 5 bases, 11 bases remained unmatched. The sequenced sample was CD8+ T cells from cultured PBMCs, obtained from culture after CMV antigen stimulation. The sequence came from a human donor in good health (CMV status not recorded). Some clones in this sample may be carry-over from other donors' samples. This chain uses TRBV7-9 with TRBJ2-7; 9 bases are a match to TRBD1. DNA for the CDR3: TGTGCCAGCAGTTCCCCGGGACAGGGTTGGAACGAGCAGTACTTC. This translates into CASSSPGQGWNEQYF.